This paragraph covers one T cell receptor beta chain sequence. Its specificity is not known. After constant-region reverse-primer amplification, full-length variable regions underwent semi-nested PCR with Nested Universal Primer A. Using its own MiXCR run on the 5' RACE reads, TCRdb lists one record per CDR3 protein. The table records roughly 39,000 distinct CDR3 sequences, 18% of them present only once. In germline, CDR1 is SGHAT, CDR2 FQNNGV. This CDR3 region has 15 residues. V shed 1 base and J 6 bases; nucleotides not matched to a gene: 5. Study-level points and caveats: Tumor Tregs overlapped most with tumor, then blood, naive CD4+ cells.

The rearrangement links TRBV11-2 to TRBJ2-1; 8 bases are shared with TRBD1. Input material: naive CD4+ T cells sorted from a lymph node. The subset: naive CD4+ T cells, CD4+CD45RA+CD25-. The sequence was collected from a female donor with breast cancer. This chain's CDR3 is CASSLGGTGFNEQFF. The CDR3 region has the DNA TGTGCCAGCAGCTTAGGAGGGACAGGTTTCAATGAGCAGTTCTTC.